The entry below gives a single T cell receptor (beta chain) sequence along with its context. Its antigen is unidentified. Other DNA sequences in the same sample also yield this CDR3. J gave up 7 bases and V 0 bases, and 2 bases lay outside the gene matches. The length of the CDR3 is 15 residues. The germline V gene encodes CDR1 SGDLS and CDR2 YYNGEE. This entry belongs to a study of cytomegalovirus exposure and HLA in healthy donors. Study results and limitations: Presence/absence analyses treated sequencing depth as roughly uniform across donors. In an earlier analysis, about 87% or about 30%: the productive usage of most TCR beta V segments. In terms of immune exposure information, only CMV serostatus was available.

13 Jbeta primers and 60 Vbeta primers were used for the PCR. TCRdb keeps only in-frame clones here, not all; method: immunoSEQ multiplex PCR. The sample holds some 130,000 clones; about four fifths are singletons and the top ten take roughly 1.2%. The material sequenced was PBMCs. The sequence came from a male donor in good health and CMV-seropositive. This chain connects TRBV9 to TRBJ2-1; 12 bases are a match to TRBD2. CDR3 sequence: CASSVASGGANEQFF. In nucleotides, the CDR3 is TGTGCCAGCAGCGTAGCTAGCGGGGGGGCAAATGAGCAGTTCTTC.